Included here is one TCR beta chain sequence, with context. These data originate in a study of blood T cell repertoires in COVID-19. Study as a whole: Sources were T cells, B-cell-depleted T cells, or PBMCs; the material itself was cDNA or gDNA.

The CDR3 length is 15 residues. CDR1 is LNHDA and CDR2 is SQIVND in the germline V gene (reference sequence). Trimming at V came to 4 bases and at J to 2 bases, leaving 8 bases not matched to a gene. Assay: immunoSEQ multiplex PCR; the TCRdb copy retains only in-frame clones and omits some. The sample includes about 270,000 clones, approximately 90% of them seen just once. The sequenced sample was PBMCs or T cells enriched from blood (not recorded which). The source is a woman in her 30s with acute COVID-19. The chain is built from TRBV19 and TRBJ2-7; 7 nucleotides agree with TRBD2. The CDR3 nucleotides are TGTGCCAGTAGTAGAGGCCTAGCGGAGACCTACGAGCAGTACTTC. Protein product: CASSRGLAETYEQYF.